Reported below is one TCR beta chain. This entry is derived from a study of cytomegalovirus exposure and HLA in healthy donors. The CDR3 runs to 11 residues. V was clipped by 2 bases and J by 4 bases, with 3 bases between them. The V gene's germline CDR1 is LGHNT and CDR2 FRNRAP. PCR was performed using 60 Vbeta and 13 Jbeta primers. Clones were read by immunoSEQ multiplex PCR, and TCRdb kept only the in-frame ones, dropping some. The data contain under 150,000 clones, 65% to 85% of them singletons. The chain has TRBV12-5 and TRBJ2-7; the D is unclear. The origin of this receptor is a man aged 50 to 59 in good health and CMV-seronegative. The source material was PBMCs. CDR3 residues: CASGLTYEQYF. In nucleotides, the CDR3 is TGTGCTAGTGGTTTGACATACGAGCAGTACTTC.